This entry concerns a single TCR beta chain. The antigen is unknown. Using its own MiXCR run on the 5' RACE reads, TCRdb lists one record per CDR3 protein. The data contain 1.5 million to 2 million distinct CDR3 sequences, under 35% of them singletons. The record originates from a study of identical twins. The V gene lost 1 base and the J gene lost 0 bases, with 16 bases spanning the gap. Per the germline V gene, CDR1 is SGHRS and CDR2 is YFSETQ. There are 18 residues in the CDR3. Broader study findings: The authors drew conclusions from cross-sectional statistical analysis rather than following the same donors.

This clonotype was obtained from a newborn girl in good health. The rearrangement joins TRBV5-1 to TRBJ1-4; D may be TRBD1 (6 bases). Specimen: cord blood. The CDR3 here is CASSLFGGAGSTNEKLFF. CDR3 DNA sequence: TGCGCCAGCAGCTTGTTCGGGGGCGCGGGATCAACTAATGAAAAACTGTTTTTT.